One and the same sample provided the 19 T cell receptor beta chains below, sequenced in a study of graft-versus-host responses after intestinal transplantation. The method was immunoSEQ multiplex PCR; TCRdb's version includes in-frame clones alone and lacks a portion of them. The sample carries 99,000 or so clones, roughly nine tenths recorded once. Their antigen targets remain unknown. Sequenced material: unstimulated CD4+ T cells sorted from spleen or lymph node cells, taken before intestinal transplant. Receptor source: a human donor who received an intestinal transplant.

V and J are TRBV6-1 and TRBJ2-2; tentative D call: TRBD1 (6 bases). Germline V lookup: CDR1 MNHNS, CDR2 SASEGT. This CDR3 has 15 residues. The V gene lost 6 bases and the J gene lost 0 bases, with 11 bases spanning the gap. The DNA of the CDR3 is TGTGCCAGCAGGTCCGGGACAACGAACACCGGGGAGCTGTTTTTT. It codes for CASRSGTTNTGELFF.

This clone was seen only once. CDR3 residues: CSAFHSDTQYF. The CDR3 DNA follows: TGCAGTGCTTTCCACTCGGATACGCAGTATTTT. The rearrangement uses TRBV20-1 and TRBJ2-3, with D unclear. The V gene lost 5 bases and the J gene lost 6 bases, with 9 bases spanning the gap. CDR1 and CDR2 (germline): DFQATT, SNEGSKA (reference sequence). The CDR3 totals 11 residues.

The V call is TRBV18, the J call TRBJ2-2; D unresolved. V was trimmed by 0 bases and J by 5 bases, leaving 16 bases between them. In germline, CDR1 is KGHSH, CDR2 LQKENI. The CDR3 length is 17 residues. Here the CDR3 DNA reads TGTGCCAGCTCACCACCGTTGGTGTTACGAGAAACCGGGGAGCTGTTTTTT. It codes for CASSPPLVLRETGELFF.

The rearrangement joins TRBV7-2 to TRBJ1-4, with D unclear. The CDR3 is 13 amino acids. With 1 base removed from V and 5 bases from J, the gap between germline ends came to 5 bases. Germline V CDR1 and CDR2: SGHTA, FQGNSA. The CDR3 DNA is TGTGCCAGCAGCTTAGTGTTCAATGAAAAACTGTTTTTT. This translates into CASSLVFNEKLFF.

V and J are TRBV6-5 and TRBJ1-5, with 7 bases matching TRBD1. From germline, CDR1 is MNHEY and CDR2 SVGAGI. The junction had 3 bases not matched to a gene; V was cut back by 7 bases and J by 3 bases. The CDR3 contains 13 residues. The CDR3 DNA follows: TGTGCCAGCAAACAGGGGCCCAATCAGCCCCAGCATTTT. The encoded protein is CASKQGPNQPQHF.

The genes are TRBV2 and TRBJ2-7, with TRBD2 as a possible D gene (5 bases). This CDR3 spans 16 amino acids. V dropped 6 bases and J dropped 1 base, with 19 bases sitting between them. Germline values: CDR1 SNHLY, CDR2 FYNNEI. The CDR3 region has the DNA TGTGCCAGCAGCGCCGGGATCCAGGTAACGTCCTACGAGCAGTACTTC. It specifies CASSAGIQVTSYEQYF.

The chain combines TRBV5-1 with TRBJ2-1; 12 positions agree with TRBD2. The V gene's germline CDR1 is SGHRS and CDR2 YFSETQ. V dropped 0 bases and J dropped 10; count of bases not matched to a gene: 8. The CDR3 is 16 amino acids. The CDR3 reads CASSLDLAGGAGEQFF. The CDR3 DNA follows: TGCGCCAGCAGCTTGGATCTAGCGGGAGGGGCGGGGGAGCAGTTCTTC.

This rearrangement joins TRBV11-3 to TRBJ2-6, with D possibly being TRBD2 (5 bases). CDR3 length equals 15 residues. V shed 1 base and J shed 2 bases, with 6 bases lying between them. Germline CDR1 is SGHNT and CDR2 is YENEEA. The CDR3 sequence: CASSLGGTGANVLTF. Here the CDR3 DNA reads TGTGCCAGCAGCTTAGGAGGGACTGGGGCCAACGTCCTGACTTTC.

The chain employs TRBV28 and TRBJ2-1; 10 positions agree with TRBD2. J gave up 9 bases and V 6 bases, and 8 bases lay outside the gene matches. Germline-derived CDR1 and CDR2 are MDHEN and SYDVKM. The CDR3 has 14 residues. The CDR3, as DNA: TGTGCCAGCAGCCCCGGGACTAGCGTCTCTGAGCAGTTCTTC. Protein sequence: CASSPGTSVSEQFF. Full variable domain (rest looked up from reference TRBV28 and TRBJ2-1): DVKVTQSSRYLVKRTGEKVFLECVQDMDHENMFWYRQDPGLGLRLIYFSYDVKMKEKGDIPEGYSVSREKKERFSLILESASTNQTSMYLCASSPGTSVSEQFFGPGTRLTVL.

The chain joins TRBV2 to TRBJ2-5, with TRBD1 matching 7 bases. The CDR3 length is 12 residues. Germline V lookup: CDR1 SNHLY, CDR2 FYNNEI. Trimming removed 7 bases from V and 7 bases from J; junction bases left unmatched: 6. CDR3 in DNA: TGTGCCAGCATGCCGGACAGGCGGACCCAGTACTTC. It codes for CASMPDRRTQYF.

This clone appeared a single time. The chain uses TRBV7-2 and TRBJ2-1; D not resolved. The CDR3 runs to 14 residues. Per germline, CDR1 SGHTA and CDR2 FQGNSA. Trimming left V 1 base short and J 4 bases short, with 8 bases between. The CDR3 DNA follows: TGTGCCAGCAGCTTAGGGGGATATTACAATGAGCAGTTCTTC. Translating it yields CASSLGGYYNEQFF.

The chain recombines TRBV6-5 with TRBJ2-1, with 12 nucleotides matching TRBD2. Germline trimming cut 4 bases from V and 4 bases from J; bases unmatched to any gene: 2. Germline-derived CDR1 and CDR2 are MNHEY and SVGAGI. This CDR3 region has 15 residues. Here the CDR3 reads CASSSGTSGYNEQFF. In DNA, the CDR3 is TGTGCCAGCAGTTCCGGGACTAGCGGGTACAATGAGCAGTTCTTC.

This rearrangement joins TRBV5-1 to TRBJ1-2; D perhaps matches TRBD1 (5 bases). The germline CDR1 and CDR2 sequences are SGHRS and YFSETQ. There are 15 residues in the CDR3. Trimming cost V 1 base and J 4 bases, with 14 bases left between them. The CDR3 bases are TGCGCCAGCAGCTTGCAGGGCGAGTACGGCTATGGCTACACCTTC. It encodes CASSLQGEYGYGYTF.

The chain has TRBV5-6 and TRBJ2-6, with TRBD1 identical over 7 bases. V lost 8 bases to trimming and J lost 0 bases; unmatched junction nucleotides: 11. CDR1 is SGHDT, CDR2 YYEEEE, per germline. The CDR3 runs 17 residues. CDR3 amino acids: CASIRQGWNSGANVLTF. CDR3 nucleotides: TGTGCCAGTATAAGACAGGGATGGAACTCTGGGGCCAACGTCCTGACTTTC. The complete variable domain, with remaining parts taken from reference TRBV5-6 and TRBJ2-6, reads DAGVTQSPTHLIKTRGQQVTLRCSPKSGHDTVSWYQQALGQGPQFIFQYYEEEERQRGNFPDRFSGHQFPNYSSELNVNALLLGDSALYLCASIRQGWNSGANVLTFGAGSRLTVL.

This sequence joins TRBV4-2 and TRBJ2-3; TRBD2 matches at 8 bases. There are 18 residues in the CDR3. From germline, CDR1 is LGHNA and CDR2 YNFKEQ. V lost 1 base and J lost 2; bases outside the gene matches: 11. The CDR3 DNA follows: TGTGCCAGCAGCCAAGCAATCGCTAGCGGGCAAGACACAGATACGCAGTATTTT. Protein sequence: CASSQAIASGQDTDTQYF.

The J gene is TRBJ1-5, the V gene TRBV19; D remains ambiguous. Between the trimmed V and J ends, which lost 3 bases and 7 bases, there was a span of 13 bases. The CDR3 runs 14 residues. Germline CDR1 reads LNHDA; CDR2 reads SQIVND (reference sequence). This chain's CDR3 is CASSIVGNGQPQHF. CDR3 sequence (DNA): TGTGCCAGTAGTATCGTAGGGAATGGACAGCCCCAGCATTTT.

The chain couples TRBV9 to TRBJ2-1, with D perhaps TRBD2 (5 bases). From germline, CDR1 is SGDLS and CDR2 YYNGEE. The CDR3 consists of 17 residues. The V end lost 2 bases, the J end lost 3 bases, and 18 bases lay between the germline ends. As DNA, the CDR3 is TGTGCCAGCAGCGTCAACACCGGACTGCATCTCTACAATGAGCAGTTCTTC. It yields the protein CASSVNTGLHLYNEQFF.

V gene TRBV5-1 combines with J gene TRBJ2-1; 7 positions match TRBD2. Trimming cost V 1 base and J 0 bases; bases outside gene matches: 4. The length of the CDR3 is 16 residues. Germline assignment: CDR1 SGHRS and CDR2 YFSETQ. CDR3 amino acids: CASSLFGGSSYNEQFF. The CDR3, as DNA: TGCGCCAGCAGCTTGTTTGGCGGGAGCTCCTACAATGAGCAGTTCTTC.

V usage is TRBV9 and J usage is TRBJ2-7; D may be TRBD1 or TRBD2 (5 bases each). This CDR3 comprises 16 residues. CDR1 and CDR2 from the germline V gene are SGDLS and YYNGEE. V shed 3 bases and J shed 3 bases, with 19 bases lying between them. CDR3 sequence reads: CASSARTGTAIYEQYF. CDR3 nucleotide sequence: TGTGCCAGCAGCGCTCGAACCGGGACGGCCATCTACGAGCAGTACTTC.